This record covers a single TCR beta chain. What it binds is unknown. The protocol was immunoSEQ multiplex PCR, while the TCRdb copy is restricted to in-frame clones and leaves out a portion. The sample records roughly 68,000 clones, approximately 91% being singletons. Deletions cut 5 bases from V and 3 bases from J, with 7 bases between. Germline V gene sequence: CDR1 SGHVS, CDR2 FQNEAQ. The CDR3 has 12 residues. The entry originates in a study of stem cell transplantation in POMP-related autoinflammatory disease. Study details: Impaired MHC class I-dependent CD8+ differentiation was hypothesized from defective thymoproteasomes. After transplant, neutrophils and platelets showed 100% graft donor chimerism through one year. Study-level findings and limits: PRAID patients trended toward lower TRB diversity and higher clonality in all analyzed T-cell subsets. In PRAID patients, the number of distinct TRB V-J gene pairings was restricted.

The chain carries TRBV7-8 and TRBJ1-1, with D unresolved. The receptor was derived from a human patient with POMP-related autoinflammation and immune dysregulation (PRAID). The graft donor may be the source of some T cells. The input for sequencing was CD4+ T cells from PBMCs, taken after stem cell transplantation. CDR3 loop: CASSLWYTEAFF. CDR3 bases: TGTGCCAGCAGCCTCTGGTACACTGAAGCTTTCTTT. Together with reference TRBV7-8 and TRBJ1-1, the CDR3 gives the full variable domain: GAGVSQSPRYKVAKRGQDVALRCDPISGHVSLFWYQQALGQGPEFLTYFQNEAQLDKSGLPSDRFFAERPEGSVSTLKIQRTQQEDSAVYLCASSLWYTEAFFGQGTRLTVV.